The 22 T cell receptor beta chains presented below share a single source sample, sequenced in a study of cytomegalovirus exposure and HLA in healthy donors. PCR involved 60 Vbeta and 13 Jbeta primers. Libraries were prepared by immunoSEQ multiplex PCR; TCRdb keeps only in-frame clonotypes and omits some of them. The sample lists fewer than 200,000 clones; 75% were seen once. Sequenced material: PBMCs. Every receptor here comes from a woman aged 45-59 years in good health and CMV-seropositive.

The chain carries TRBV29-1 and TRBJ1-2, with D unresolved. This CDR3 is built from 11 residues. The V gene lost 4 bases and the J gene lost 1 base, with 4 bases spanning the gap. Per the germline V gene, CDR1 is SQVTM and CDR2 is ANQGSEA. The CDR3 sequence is CSVVHNYGYTF. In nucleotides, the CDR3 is TGCAGCGTTGTTCATAACTATGGCTACACCTTC.

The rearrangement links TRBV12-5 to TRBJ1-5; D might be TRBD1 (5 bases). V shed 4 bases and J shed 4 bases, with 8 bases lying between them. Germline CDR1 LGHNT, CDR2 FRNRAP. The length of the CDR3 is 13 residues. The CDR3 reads CASGYGGNQPQHF. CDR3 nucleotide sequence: TGTGCTAGTGGTTACGGGGGGAATCAGCCCCAGCATTTT. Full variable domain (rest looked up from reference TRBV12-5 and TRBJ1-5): DARVTQTPRHKVTEMGQEVTMRCQPILGHNTVFWYRQTMMQGLELLAYFRNRAPLDDSGMPKDRFSAEMPDATLATLKIQPSEPRDSAVYFCASGYGGNQPQHFGDGTRLSIL.

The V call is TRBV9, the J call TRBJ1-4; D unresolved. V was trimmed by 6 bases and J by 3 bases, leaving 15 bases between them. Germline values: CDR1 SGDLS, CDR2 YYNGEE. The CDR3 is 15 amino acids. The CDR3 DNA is TGTGCCAGCACCACTGCAGGCAGCCCTAATGAAAAACTGTTTTTT. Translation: CASTTAGSPNEKLFF. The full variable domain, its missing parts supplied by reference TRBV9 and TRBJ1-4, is DSGVTQTPKHLITATGQRVTLRCSPRSGDLSVYWYQQSLDQGLQFLIQYYNGEERAKGNILERFSAQQFPDLHSELNLSSLELGDSALYFCASTTAGSPNEKLFFGSGTQLSVL.

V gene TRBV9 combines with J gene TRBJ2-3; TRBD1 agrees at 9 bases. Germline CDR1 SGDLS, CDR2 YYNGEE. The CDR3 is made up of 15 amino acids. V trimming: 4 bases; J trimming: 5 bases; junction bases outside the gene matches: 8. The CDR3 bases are TGTGCCAGCAGCCCCACACAGGGGGCTGGAGATACGCAGTATTTT. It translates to CASSPTQGAGDTQYF.

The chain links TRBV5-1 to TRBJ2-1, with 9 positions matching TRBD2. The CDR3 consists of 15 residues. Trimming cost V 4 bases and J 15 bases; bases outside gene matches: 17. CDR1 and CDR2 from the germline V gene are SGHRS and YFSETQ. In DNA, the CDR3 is TGCGCCAGCAGCCGCGGTAGCGGGGGTGCCGGGAGTTCGTTCTTC. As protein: CASSRGSGGAGSSFF.

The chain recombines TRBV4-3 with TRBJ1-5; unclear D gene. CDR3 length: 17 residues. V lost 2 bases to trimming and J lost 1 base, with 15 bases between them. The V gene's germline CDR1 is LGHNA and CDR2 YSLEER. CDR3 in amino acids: CASSQSGSSRSNQPQHF. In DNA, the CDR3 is TGCGCCAGCAGCCAATCCGGGTCATCGAGGAGCAATCAGCCCCAGCATTTT.

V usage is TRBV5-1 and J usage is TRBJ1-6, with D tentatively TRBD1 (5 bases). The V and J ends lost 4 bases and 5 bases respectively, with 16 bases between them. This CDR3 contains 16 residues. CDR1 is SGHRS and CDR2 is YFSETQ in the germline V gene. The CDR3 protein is CASSPTGGGNNSPLHF. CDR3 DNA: TGCGCCAGCAGCCCCACCGGGGGGGGAAATAATTCACCCCTCCACTTT.

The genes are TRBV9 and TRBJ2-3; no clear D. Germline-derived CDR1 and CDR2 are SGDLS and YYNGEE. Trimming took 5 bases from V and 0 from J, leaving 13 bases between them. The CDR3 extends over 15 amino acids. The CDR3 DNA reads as TGTGCCAGCAGGCGTAGCATGGGTAGCACAGATACGCAGTATTTT. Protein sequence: CASRRSMGSTDTQYF.

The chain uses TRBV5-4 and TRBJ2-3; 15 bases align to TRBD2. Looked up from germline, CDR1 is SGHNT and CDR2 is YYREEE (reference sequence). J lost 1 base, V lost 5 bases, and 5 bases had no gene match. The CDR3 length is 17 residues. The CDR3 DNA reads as TGTGCCAGCAGGACCGGGACTAGCGGGGGGCGCACAGATACGCAGTATTTT. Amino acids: CASRTGTSGGRTDTQYF. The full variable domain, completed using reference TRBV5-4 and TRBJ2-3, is ETGVTQSPTHLIKTRGQQVTLRCSSQSGHNTVSWYQQALGQGPQFIFQYYREEENGRGNFPPRFSGLQFPNYSSELNVNALELDDSALYLCASRTGTSGGRTDTQYFGPGTRLTVL.

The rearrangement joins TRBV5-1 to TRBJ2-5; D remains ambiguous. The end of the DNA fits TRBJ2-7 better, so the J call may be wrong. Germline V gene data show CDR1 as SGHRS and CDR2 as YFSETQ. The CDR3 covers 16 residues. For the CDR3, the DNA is TGCGCCAGCAGCATCCTGGGCCTCTCAGGCTCCTACGAGCAGTACTTC. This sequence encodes CASSILGLSGSYEQYF.

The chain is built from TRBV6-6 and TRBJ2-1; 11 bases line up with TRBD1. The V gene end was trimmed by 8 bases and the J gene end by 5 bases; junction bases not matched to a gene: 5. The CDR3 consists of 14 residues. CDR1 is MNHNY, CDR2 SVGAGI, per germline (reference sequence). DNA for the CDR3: TGTGCCAGCCACGGGACAGGGGGTCACAATGAGCAGTTCTTC. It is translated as CASHGTGGHNEQFF.

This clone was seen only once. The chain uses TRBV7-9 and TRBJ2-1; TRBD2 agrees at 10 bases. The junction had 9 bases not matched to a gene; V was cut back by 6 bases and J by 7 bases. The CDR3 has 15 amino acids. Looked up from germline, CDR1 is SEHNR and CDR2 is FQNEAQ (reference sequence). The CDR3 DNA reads TGTGCCAGCAGGAAAATTAGCGGGGGGTCTAATGAGCAGTTCTTC. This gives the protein CASRKISGGSNEQFF.

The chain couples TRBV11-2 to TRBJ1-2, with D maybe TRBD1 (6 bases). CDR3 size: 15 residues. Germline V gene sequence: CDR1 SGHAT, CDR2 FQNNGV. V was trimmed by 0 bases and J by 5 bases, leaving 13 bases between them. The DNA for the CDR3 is TGTGCCAGCAGCTTAGATATTACAGGGTTTTATGGCTACACCTTC. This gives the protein CASSLDITGFYGYTF.

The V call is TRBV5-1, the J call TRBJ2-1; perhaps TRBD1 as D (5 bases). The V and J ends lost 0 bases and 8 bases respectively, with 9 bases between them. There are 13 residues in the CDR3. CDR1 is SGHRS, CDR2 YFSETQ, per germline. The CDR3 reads CASSLVQGYEQFF. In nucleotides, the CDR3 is TGCGCCAGCAGCTTGGTTCAGGGCTATGAGCAGTTCTTC.

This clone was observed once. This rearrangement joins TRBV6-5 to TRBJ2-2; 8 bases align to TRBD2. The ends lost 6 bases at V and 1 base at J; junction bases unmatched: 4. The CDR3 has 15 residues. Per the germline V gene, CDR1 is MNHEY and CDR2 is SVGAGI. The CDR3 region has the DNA TGTGCCAGCAGCATGAGCGGGGGGAACACCGGGGAGCTGTTTTTT. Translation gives CASSMSGGNTGELFF.

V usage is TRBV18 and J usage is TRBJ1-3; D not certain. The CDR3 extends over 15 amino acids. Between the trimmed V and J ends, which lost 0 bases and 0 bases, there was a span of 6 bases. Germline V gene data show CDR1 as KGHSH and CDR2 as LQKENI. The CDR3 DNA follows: TGTGCCAGCTCACCACCGCACAACTCTGGAAACACCATATATTTT. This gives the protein CASSPPHNSGNTIYF.

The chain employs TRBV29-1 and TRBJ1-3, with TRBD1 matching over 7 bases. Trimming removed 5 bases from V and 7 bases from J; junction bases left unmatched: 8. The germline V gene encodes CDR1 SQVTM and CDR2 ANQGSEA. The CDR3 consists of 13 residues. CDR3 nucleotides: TGCAGCGTTTCACCGTCGACAGGGAACACCATATATTTT. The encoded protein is CSVSPSTGNTIYF.

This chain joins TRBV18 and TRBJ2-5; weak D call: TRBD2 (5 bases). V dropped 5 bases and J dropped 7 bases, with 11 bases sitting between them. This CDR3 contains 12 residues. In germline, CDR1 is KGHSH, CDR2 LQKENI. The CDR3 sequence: CASSEGLATQYF. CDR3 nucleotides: TGTGCCAGCTCAGAGGGATTGGCGACCCAGTACTTC.

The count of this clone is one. CDR3 DNA sequence: TGTGCCAGCAGCGTGACAGGAAACAACGGCTACACCTTC. Translated: CASSVTGNNGYTF. The J gene is TRBJ1-2, the V gene TRBV7-9; a possible D gene is TRBD1 (6 bases). V lost 5 bases, J lost 8 bases, and 15 bases lay in between. This CDR3 contains 13 residues. From germline, CDR1 is SEHNR and CDR2 FQNEAQ (reference sequence). Looking up the rest from reference TRBV7-9 and TRBJ1-2 gives the full variable domain: DTGVSQNPRHKITKRGQNVTFRCDPISEHNRLYWYRQTLGQGPEFLTYFQNEAQLEKSRLLSDRFSAERPKGSFSTLEIQRTEQGDSAMYLCASSVTGNNGYTFGSGTRLTVV.

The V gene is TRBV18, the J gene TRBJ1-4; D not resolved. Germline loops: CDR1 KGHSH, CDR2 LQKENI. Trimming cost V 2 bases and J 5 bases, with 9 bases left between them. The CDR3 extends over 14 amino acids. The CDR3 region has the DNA TGTGCCAGCTCACCATCTGTTCTAAATGAAAAACTGTTTTTT. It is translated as CASSPSVLNEKLFF.

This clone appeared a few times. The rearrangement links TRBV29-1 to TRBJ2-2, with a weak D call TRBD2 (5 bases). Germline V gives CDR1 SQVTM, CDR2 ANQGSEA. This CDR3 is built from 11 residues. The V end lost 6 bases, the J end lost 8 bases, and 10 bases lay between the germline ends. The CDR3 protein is CSVGEGGELFF. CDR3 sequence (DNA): TGCAGCGTGGGCGAGGGAGGGGAGCTGTTTTTT.

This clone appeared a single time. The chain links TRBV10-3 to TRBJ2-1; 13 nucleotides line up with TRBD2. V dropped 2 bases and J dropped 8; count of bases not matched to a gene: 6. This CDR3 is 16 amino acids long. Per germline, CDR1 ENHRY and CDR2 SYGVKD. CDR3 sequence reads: CAISETRLAGGHEQFF. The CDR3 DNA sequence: TGTGCCATCAGTGAGACGCGACTAGCGGGGGGCCATGAGCAGTTCTTC.